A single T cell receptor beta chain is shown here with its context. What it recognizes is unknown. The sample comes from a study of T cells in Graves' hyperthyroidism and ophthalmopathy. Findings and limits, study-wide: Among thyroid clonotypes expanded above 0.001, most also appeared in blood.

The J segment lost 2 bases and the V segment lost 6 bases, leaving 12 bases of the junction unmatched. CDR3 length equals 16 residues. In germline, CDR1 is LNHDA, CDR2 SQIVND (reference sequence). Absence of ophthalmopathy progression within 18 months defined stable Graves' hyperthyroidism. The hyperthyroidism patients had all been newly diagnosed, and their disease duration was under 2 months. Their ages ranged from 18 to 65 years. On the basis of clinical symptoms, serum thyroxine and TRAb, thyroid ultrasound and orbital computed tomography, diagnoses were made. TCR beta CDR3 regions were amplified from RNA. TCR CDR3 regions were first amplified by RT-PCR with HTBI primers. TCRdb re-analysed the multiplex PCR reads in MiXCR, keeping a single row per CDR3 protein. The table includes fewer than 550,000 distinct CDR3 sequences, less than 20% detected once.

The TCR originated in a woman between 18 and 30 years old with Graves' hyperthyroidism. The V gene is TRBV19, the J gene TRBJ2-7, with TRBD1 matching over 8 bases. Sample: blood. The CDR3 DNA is TGTGCCAGTAGCCCCGGGGTGGGACAGGCCACCTACGAGCAGTACTTC. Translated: CASSPGVGQATYEQYF. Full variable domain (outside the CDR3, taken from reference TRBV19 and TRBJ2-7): DGGITQSPKYLFRKEGQNVTLSCEQNLNHDAMYWYRQDPGQGLRLIYYSQIVNDFQKGDIAEGYSVSREKKESFPLTVTSAQKNPTAFYLCASSPGVGQATYEQYFGPGTRLTVT.